This TCR beta chain stems from a study of shared clonotypes between healthy human individuals. Study conclusions and caveats: Compared with clonotypes that all four donors shared, non-shared clonotypes had lower generation probabilities.

Each of the donors was a healthy adult who was HIV-negative and had not had a recent acute infection or vaccination. Within Nashville, Tennessee resided all donors, each a Caucasian adult. Looked up from germline, CDR1 is SEHNR and CDR2 is FQNEAQ (reference sequence). The CDR3 contains 15 residues. V lost 2 bases to trimming and J lost 0 bases, with 9 bases between them. Comment on this clone: Its antigen remains unknown.

The data were produced by immunoSEQ multiplex PCR, yet TCRdb's version contains in-frame clones alone and is incomplete. The sample includes a few million clones, just under 95% of them seen just once. The chain carries TRBV7-9 and TRBJ2-3, with a tentative D call TRBD1 (6 bases). This receptor was identified in a man in his late teens or twenties in good health. Some clones in this sample may be carry-over from other donors' samples. What was sequenced was naive CD4+ T cells from PBMCs. The sample's subset: CD45RA+ positively selected. The chain's CDR3 is CASSLYRVSTDTQYF. The CDR3 bases are TGTGCCAGCAGCTTATACAGGGTGAGCACAGATACGCAGTATTTT.